The TCR beta chain described here comes from a study of cytomegalovirus exposure and HLA in healthy donors. Trimming pared 3 bases from V and 1 base from J, leaving 12 bases between. Germline CDR1 is GTSNPN and CDR2 is SVGIG (reference sequence). CDR3 length: 14 amino acids. This clone came up once. Method: immunoSEQ multiplex PCR; TCRdb's copy keeps in-frame clones and lacks some. The sample holds about 180,000 clones; around nine tenths are singletons and the top ten take 2% to 3%. The TCR originated in a man aged 18 to 35 in good health and CMV-seropositive. V and J are TRBV30 and TRBJ1-1, with unresolved D. The sequenced sample consisted of PBMCs. CDR3 nucleotide sequence: TGTGCCTGGAGCCCCCTTACACCGAACACTGAAGCTTTCTTT. Its translation: CAWSPLTPNTEAFF.